This paragraph reports one T cell receptor (beta chain). Enrolled during active infection, Seattle patients were then followed longitudinally. The data belong to a study of blood T cell repertoires in COVID-19. Turning to the study itself: Italy, Spain and the United States were the sources of the convalescent and acute COVID-19 samples.

In the study's own analysis: Estimated nucleated cell counts came from reference gene primer amplification. Sequencing was performed with immunoSEQ multiplex PCR; in TCRdb, only in-frame clones are kept and a portion is missing. D and trimming come from the DNA, and the V and J calls and clone size come from that table. This sample has approximately 170,000 clones, with about nine tenths found just once. Trimming took 1 base from V and 7 from J; bases not matched to a gene: 9. The CDR3 loop spans 15 amino acids. Germline-derived CDR1 and CDR2 are SGHTA and FQGNSA. This sequence originates from a man aged 18 to 30 with COVID-19, enrolled during active disease. The V and J genes are TRBV7-2 and TRBJ1-2; 7 nucleotides match TRBD1. The sample taken for sequencing was peripheral blood. CDR3 region: CASSLGRGVVGGYTF. The CDR3 region has the DNA TGTGCCAGCAGCTTAGGCAGGGGGGTGGTAGGTGGCTACACCTTC.